This TCR beta chain was captured in a study of blood T cell repertoires in COVID-19 (dated by TCRdb to the early 2020s). About the full investigation: Collaborator samples came from the United States, Italy and Spain and covered acute and convalescent phases of COVID-19. The prospective study material was composed of cDNA or gDNA derived from T cells, B-cell-depleted T cells, or PBMCs. Subjects who had been exposed to COVID-19, were actively infected with it, or had recovered from it provided the deeply sampled blood TCRbeta repertoires that made up the dataset. A freely available public database, intended as a resource for researchers studying the immune response to SARS-CoV-2, is where the repertoires were released. Samples came from the ongoing ImmuneRACE study (first 160 participants) plus 1,254 subjects from 6 global collaborators. The sample metadata nearly always contained a de-identified subject ID, COVID-19 status, age in years and sex. Where HLA class I and class II types were available, the types were taken from metadata supplied by the sample provider, not from assay-based typing.

Collaborating institutions collected whole blood in K2EDTA tubes following their own protocols. For TCRbeta analysis, collaborators shipped samples as frozen whole blood, isolated PBMCs, or DNA extracted from either of those sample types. There are 15 amino acids in the CDR3, from cysteine to phenylalanine inclusive. Of all the DNA, just the CDR3 is kept, 45 bases in frame from base 1. V trim: 2 bases; J trim: 3 bases; unmatched bases: 0. Taken from the germline V gene, the CDR1 and CDR2 loops are KGHDR and SFDVKD. TCRbeta CDR3 regions were amplified from genomic DNA by means of the immunoSEQ Assay, a bias-controlled multiplex PCR. As for how the authors treated the data: The number of nucleated cells in each sample was estimated from the amplification of reference gene primers within the assay. To quantify the absolute abundance of each unique TCRbeta CDR3 rearrangement, sequence reads were collapsed and filtered. Productive Simpson clonality was computed per sample as the square root of Simpson's diversity index over productive rearrangements. In TCRdb, the immuneACCESS table is reduced to in-frame sequences with V and J assigned. These tables do not hold every clone; where another copy was compared, an unresolved V gene accounts for under half, and the others remain unexplained. From that table come the V and J calls and clone size; the DNA was used to work out D and trimming. In this sample the table shows 180,000 or so clones, about nine tenths of which occur a single time. Of the sample, 1.5% to 2% is held by the ten largest clones.

What the research found in general, with its limitations: The quantity of clinical and demographic metadata differed by source and by participant and was supplied without curation.

Comments on this clone: Its binding antigen is unknown. No quality values exist for individual bases; no much larger clone is one base distant.

Recombination connected TRBV24-1 to TRBJ2-2; TRBD1 lines up with 9 middle nucleotides. The receptor was isolated from a man aged 18 to 30 with active or convalescent COVID-19. What was sequenced was peripheral blood. This receptor has the CDR3 CATSDYRGHTGELFF. The DNA reads as follows: TGTGCCACCAGTGATTACAGGGGGCACACCGGGGAGCTGTTTTTT.